This T cell receptor beta chain was sequenced for a study of brain T cells in children with intractable seizures. This CDR3 region has 13 residues. Germline CDR1 LGHDT, CDR2 YNNKEL (reference sequence). V was trimmed by 1 base and J by 4 bases, leaving 7 bases between them. Time point here: blood from clinic visit 5 months post-surgery; TSC patient then seizure free. Only cases whose brain tissue showed the highest T cell transcript signatures were sequenced. Patients received at least one anti-epileptic drug before surgery. About this clone: Its target is not known.

Assay used: immunoSEQ multiplex PCR; TCRdb lists only in-frame clones, some missing. The sample gives 300,000 to 400,000 clones, roughly 93% of which show up once; 4.5% to 7% is in the top ten. The study's findings and limits: Clones missing pre-surgery may reflect undersampling of that blood sample. HCMV serostatus was not known, and viral specificity came from CDR3 similarity only.

The sequencing used peripheral blood, collected 4 to 6 months after surgery. V is TRBV3-1 (or the pseudogene TRBV3-2) and J is TRBJ1-1, with TRBD1 as a possible D gene (6 bases). This clonotype was obtained from a boy in the first two years of life with tuberous sclerosis and intractable seizures. The CDR3 region has the DNA TGTGCCAGCAGCCAAGGGACAGCCACTGAAGCTTTCTTT. This translates into CASSQGTATEAFF.